This T cell receptor beta chain was sequenced during a study of breast tumors, draining lymph nodes, adjacent tissues. Whole-study results and caveats: Tumors had less TCR diversity than lymph nodes, more than nontumor tissue. That most tumor T cells come from lymph nodes remained unproven. The data were judged consistent with most tumor T cells coming from lymph node and expanding in tumor.

Unmatched junction bases numbered 8, after V lost 5 bases and J lost 5 bases. From germline, CDR1 is ENHRY and CDR2 SYGVKD. The CDR3 is made up of 14 amino acids. One entry per CDR3 protein, called by TCRdb with MiXCR from the multiplex PCR reads. The sample carries roughly 260,000 distinct CDR3 sequences, roughly 31% recorded once. Of note for this clonotype: The antigen remains unidentified.

The lymph nodes were axillary draining lymph nodes from breast cancer patients. The specimen was axillary lymph node tissue. The TCR originated in a female donor with breast cancer. Some clones in this sample may be carry-over from other donors' samples. The V gene is TRBV10-3, the J gene TRBJ2-5, with TRBD1 matching 7 bases. CDR3 protein: CAISSATGLETQYF. In nucleotides, the CDR3 is TGTGCCATCAGTTCCGCGACAGGGCTCGAGACCCAGTACTTC.